The next 6 T cell receptor beta chains were all read from a single sample in a study of T cells in localized non-small cell lung cancer. The method was immunoSEQ multiplex PCR; TCRdb's version includes in-frame clones alone and lacks a portion of them. The sample has 55,000 to 75,000 clones; roughly 92% are singletons. This specimen consisted of peripheral blood, obtained before any cancer treatment. The receptors derive from a man aged 35 to 69 with stage I lung adenocarcinoma.

This chain links TRBV18 with TRBJ2-7; possibly TRBD1 or TRBD2 for D (5 bases each). The CDR3 is made up of 11 amino acids. Germline V gene data show CDR1 as KGHSH and CDR2 as LQKENI. Deletions cut 2 bases from V and 6 bases from J, with 5 bases between. CDR3 protein: CASSPGGEQYF. Written as DNA, the CDR3 is TGTGCCAGCTCACCAGGGGGCGAGCAGTACTTC.

CDR3 protein: CASSSLGDEQFF. The CDR3, as DNA: TGTGCCAGCAGTTCGCTAGGCGATGAGCAGTTCTTC. V usage is TRBV7-9 and J usage is TRBJ2-1; no definite D call. Looked up from germline, CDR1 is SEHNR and CDR2 is FQNEAQ (reference sequence). With 6 bases removed from V and 8 bases from J, the gap between germline ends came to 11 bases. CDR3 length: 12 amino acids.

This clone was recorded only once. This sequence joins TRBV5-1 and TRBJ2-1, with a weak D call TRBD2 (5 bases). The CDR3 runs to 16 residues. CDR1 and CDR2 (germline): SGHRS, YFSETQ. Deletions cut 2 bases from V and 7 bases from J, with 19 bases between. CDR3 amino acids: CASSFFPADGGNEQFF. In DNA, the CDR3 is TGCGCCAGCAGCTTCTTTCCAGCGGATGGTGGGAATGAGCAGTTCTTC.

The gene calls are TRBV5-5 and TRBJ1-5; D call uncertain. CDR1 is SGHKS and CDR2 is YYEKEE in the germline V gene (reference sequence). The length of the CDR3 is 17 residues. V lost 0 bases and J 0 bases, leaving 13 bases between the germline ends. Here the CDR3 reads CASSLGAADYSNQPQHF. In DNA, the CDR3 is TGTGCCAGCAGCTTGGGAGCCGCTGATTATAGCAATCAGCCCCAGCATTTT.

The chain uses TRBV7-9 and TRBJ2-5, with 11 bases lining up with TRBD1. CDR3 length equals 15 residues. Germline V gives CDR1 SEHNR, CDR2 FQNEAQ (reference sequence). With 5 bases clipped from V and 4 bases from J, the junction kept 6 bases outside the gene matches. The CDR3: CASSPEDRGRETQYF. DNA of the CDR3: TGTGCCAGCAGCCCGGAGGACAGGGGGCGAGAGACCCAGTACTTC.

This rearrangement joins TRBV2 to TRBJ2-7; 9 bases map to TRBD1. This CDR3 comprises 15 residues. Trimming at V came to 3 bases and at J to 2 bases, leaving 5 bases not matched to a gene. Per germline, CDR1 SNHLY and CDR2 FYNNEI. In DNA, the CDR3 is TGTGCCAGCAGTGATCCGGGACAGGGCACCTACGAGCAGTACTTC. Translating gives CASSDPGQGTYEQYF. Complete variable domain (other parts from reference TRBV2 and TRBJ2-7): EPEVTQTPSHQVTQMGQEVILRCVPISNHLYFYWYRQILGQKVEFLVSFYNNEISEKSEIFDDQFSVERPDGSNFTLKIRSTKLEDSAMYFCASSDPGQGTYEQYFGPGTRLTVT.